A selection of T cell receptor beta chains follows, all from one sample in a study of T cell responses to AZD1222 COVID-19 vaccine. The table came from immunoSEQ multiplex PCR; TCRdb's copy has only in-frame clones and leaves some out. The sample consists of 150,000 or so clones, roughly nine tenths of them appearing once. The sequences come from peripheral blood, collected on day 0 of AZD1222 vaccination. The receptors were gathered from an adult in good health. Both conserved end residues are part of each CDR3. A D gene is named only where the DNA matches it firmly. Where a row states a size, it is once, few, many or the class of an expanded clone; other rows omit it.

cdr3_length clone_size d_call j_call v_call cdr3_aa cdr3_nt
12 - - TRBJ2-2 TRBV6-5 CASRVGDRELFF TGTGCCAGCAGGGTTGGGGACCGGGAGCTGTTTTTT
11 - - TRBJ2-7 TRBV19 CATRDSYEQYF TGTGCCACTAGGGACTCCTACGAGCAGTACTTC
9 - - TRBJ1-2 TRBV25-1 CASKNGYTF TGTGCCAGCAAGAATGGCTACACCTTC
12 - - TRBJ1-1 TRBV4-3 CASSQGTSGAFF TGCGCCAGCAGCCAAGGGACCTCAGGGGCTTTCTTT
15 - - TRBJ2-5 TRBV19 CASSIDRASQETQYF TGTGCCAGTAGTATAGATCGTGCCAGTCAAGAGACCCAGTACTTC
14 - - TRBJ2-1 TRBV5-1 CASSGGSSYNEQFF TGCGCCAGCTCTGGGGGGAGCTCCTACAATGAGCAGTTCTTC
18 once TRBD1 TRBJ1-3 TRBV5-4 CASSSWTGAWSSGNTIYF TGTGCCAGCAGCTCGTGGACAGGGGCCTGGAGCTCTGGAAACACCATATATTTT
14 - - TRBJ1-2 TRBV5-4 CASSSTVTNYGYTF TGTGCCAGCAGCTCGACAGTTACTAACTATGGCTACACCTTC
15 - - TRBJ2-2 TRBV18 CASSPLAANTGELFF TGTGCCAGCTCACCACTGGCGGCGAACACCGGGGAGCTGTTTTTT
15 few TRBD2 TRBJ2-1 TRBV28 CASSLTSGTNNEQFF TGTGCCAGCAGTTTAACTAGCGGGACCAACAATGAGCAGTTCTTC
15 - - TRBJ1-5 TRBV15 CATSRDQGINQPQHF TGTGCCACCAGCAGAGATCAGGGAATTAATCAGCCCCAGCATTTT
12 - - TRBJ2-7 TRBV2 CASQTVSYEQYF TGTGCCAGCCAGACGGTCTCCTACGAGCAGTACTTC
16 - TRBD2 TRBJ2-3 TRBV5-6 CASSLGSGRAADTQYF TGTGCCAGCAGCTTGGGTAGCGGGAGGGCCGCAGATACGCAGTATTTT
13 - - TRBJ2-3 TRBV19 CASSRWGTDTQYF TGTGCCAGTAGTAGGTGGGGTACAGATACGCAGTATTTT
12 - TRBD2 TRBJ2-3 TRBV3-1/TRBV3-2 CASTDSSGSRYF TGTGCCAGTACCGACTCTAGCGGCTCCCGGTATTTT
19 - TRBD2 TRBJ2-7 TRBV5-7 CASSTCSGLVTSFSYEQYF TGTGCCAGCAGCACCTGCTCGGGACTAGTGACGAGTTTTTCCTACGAGCAGTACTTC